A single sample is the source of the 4 T cell receptor beta chains below, sequenced in a study of T cell repertoires in cytomegalovirus infection. A single record per CDR3 protein comes from TCRdb applying MiXCR to the reads. The sample lists about 920,000 distinct CDR3 sequences; around 30% were seen once. These receptors' targets are unknown. The sequenced sample was cultured CD8+ T cells from PBMCs, obtained from culture after CMV antigen stimulation. The receptors originated from a human donor in good health (CMV status not recorded). Some clones in this sample may be carry-over from other donors' samples.

This clonotype was seen only a few times. Here the CDR3 DNA reads TGTGCCAGCAGCTTAAACCCATTCCGGACAGATACGCAGTATTTT. Translation: CASSLNPFRTDTQYF. J is TRBJ2-3 and V is TRBV7-6; D remains ambiguous. CDR1 SGHVS and CDR2 FNYEAQ come from the germline V gene. The CDR3 length is 15 residues. The ends were cut back, 2 bases at V and 3 bases at J, with 12 bases in the middle. Filled out from reference TRBV7-6 and TRBJ2-3, the complete variable domain reads GAGVSQSPRYKVTKRGQDVALRCDPISGHVSLYWYRQALGQGPEFLTYFNYEAQQDKSGLPNDRFSAERPEGSISTLTIQRTEQRDSAMYRCASSLNPFRTDTQYFGPGTRLTVL.

This clonotype was counted only a few times. The V call is TRBV6-5, the J call TRBJ1-2, with a weak D call TRBD1 (5 bases). Germline CDR1 is MNHEY and CDR2 is SVGAGI. V lost 3 bases and J 6 bases, leaving 17 bases between the germline ends. This CDR3 spans 15 amino acids. CDR3 bases: TGTGCCAGCAGTTATGACAGCACCCTCGGAGATGGCTACACCTTC. Its protein is CASSYDSTLGDGYTF.

This clonotype turned up a few times. The rearrangement links TRBV19 to TRBJ2-5; D is possibly TRBD1 or TRBD2 (5 bases each). Germline V lookup: CDR1 LNHDA, CDR2 SQIVND (reference sequence). V was clipped by 1 base and J by 5 bases, with 17 bases between them. The CDR3 is 16 residues long. DNA of the CDR3: TGTGCCAGTAGTATAGTGGGGACGGCACCGAGGGAGACCCAGTACTTC. Translated, it gives CASSIVGTAPRETQYF.

This chain joins TRBV27 and TRBJ1-2, with D possibly matching TRBD1 (5 bases). Germline-derived CDR1 and CDR2 are MNHEY and SMNVEV (reference sequence). There are 13 residues in the CDR3. Trimming removed 3 bases from V and 8 bases from J, with 13 bases in between. CDR3 nucleotides: TGTGCCAGCAGTTTGGGCCCGGGGGAAGGCTACACCTTC. Protein product: CASSLGPGEGYTF.